The T cell receptor beta chain described here comes from a study of cytomegalovirus exposure and HLA in healthy donors. Germline lookup yields CDR1 SNHLY and CDR2 FYNNEI. The CDR3 runs to 16 residues. The trim removed 6 bases at V and 7 bases at J, leaving 16 bases unmatched. 13 Jbeta primers and 60 Vbeta primers were used for the PCR. Some clones are missing from TCRdb's copy, which holds only in-frame ones; the method was immunoSEQ multiplex PCR. The repertoire holds 150,000 or so clones, with approximately 81% as singletons. Material: PBMCs. The rearrangement uses TRBV2 and TRBJ2-7, with TRBD1 identical over 9 bases. The origin of this receptor is a man aged 25 to 40 in good health and CMV-seronegative. In DNA, the CDR3 is TGTGCCAGCAGGGCCGCCCCGGGACAGGGTGTGGGTGAGCAGTACTTC. It yields the protein CASRAAPGQGVGEQYF.